The 24 T cell receptor beta chains listed next were all sequenced from one sample in a study of identical twins. TCRdb analysed the 5' RACE reads with MiXCR anew, one entry per CDR3 protein. The sample has 700,000 or so distinct CDR3 sequences; over 20% are singletons. The same data also contributed to another study, on T cells expressing NK-cell markers.

Sample: PBMCs. The origin of the receptors is a woman aged 18 to 35 in good health.

The table lists this clonotype with a few counts. The J gene is TRBJ2-7, the V gene TRBV12-3 or TRBV12-4, with D perhaps matching TRBD2 (5 bases). V shed 3 bases and J shed 2 bases, with 14 bases lying between them. This CDR3 comprises 15 residues. The CDR3 sequence: CASSLQAAQTYEQYF. CDR3 bases: TGTGCCAGCAGTTTGCAAGCGGCTCAGACCTACGAGCAGTACTTC.

This clonotype was seen more than once but under ten times. J is TRBJ2-7 and V is TRBV5-1, with 8 bases fitting TRBD2. V trimming: 6 bases; J trimming: 3 bases; junction bases outside the gene matches: 14. CDR1 and CDR2 from the germline V gene are SGHRS and YFSETQ. The length of the CDR3 is 16 residues. The CDR3 region is CASTLSRGGLDYEQYF. CDR3 DNA: TGCGCCAGCACCCTTTCCCGGGGGGGGCTGGACTACGAGCAGTACTTC.

This clonotype occurred a few times. The rearrangement uses TRBV15 and TRBJ2-7; 10 bases map to TRBD1. The CDR3 has 15 amino acids. Looked up from germline, CDR1 is LNHNV and CDR2 is YYDKDF (reference sequence). Losses at the gene ends were 3 bases for V and 2 bases for J; bases not matched to a gene: 4. The CDR3 sequence: CATSRETGGPYEQYF. CDR3 sequence (DNA): TGTGCCACCAGCAGGGAGACAGGGGGCCCCTACGAGCAGTACTTC.

This chain connects TRBV3-1 to TRBJ2-7, with D tentatively TRBD2 (6 bases). V gave up 8 bases and J gave up 0 bases, with 14 bases separating them. The CDR3 covers 14 residues. Germline lookup yields CDR1 LGHDT and CDR2 YNNKEL (reference sequence). CDR3 bases: TGTGCCAGCTCACAAATGGGGGGCTCCTACGAGCAGTACTTC. It is translated as CASSQMGGSYEQYF.

About this clonotype: A junction boundary mismatches the germline segment, possibly from a read error. The V and J genes are TRBV13 and TRBJ1-2; 7 bases align to TRBD1. The CDR3 length is 14 residues. CDR1 is PRHDT and CDR2 is FYEKMQ in the germline V gene (reference sequence). DNA of the CDR3: TGTGCCAGCAGCGTAGGACAGGATGTCTATGGCTACACCTTC. Translated, it gives CASSVGQDVYGYTF.

This clonotype has just a few counts. The genes are TRBV7-9 and TRBJ1-2; TRBD1 aligns across 8 bases. In germline, CDR1 is SEHNR, CDR2 FQNEAQ (reference sequence). The CDR3 totals 13 residues. The V gene end was trimmed by 3 bases and the J gene end by 6 bases; junction bases not matched to a gene: 3. CDR3 sequence (DNA): TGTGCCAGCAGCTTTTCGACAGGGGATGGCTACACCTTC. Protein: CASSFSTGDGYTF.

This clonotype has a handful of counts. This sequence joins TRBV7-9 and TRBJ2-2; TRBD2 agrees at 14 bases. CDR3 size: 17 residues. Germline CDR1 is SEHNR and CDR2 is FQNEAQ (reference sequence). J gave up 5 bases and V 4 bases, and 6 bases lay outside the gene matches. CDR3 nucleotide sequence: TGTGCCAGCAGCTGGGGACTAGCGGGAGTAGAGACCGGGGAGCTGTTTTTT. The encoded protein is CASSWGLAGVETGELFF.

This clonotype was seen only a few times. The chain combines TRBV9 with TRBJ2-2; D not certain. The CDR3 loop spans 13 amino acids. From germline, CDR1 is SGDLS and CDR2 YYNGEE. V lost 2 bases to trimming and J lost 4 bases, with 6 bases between them. As DNA, the CDR3 is TGTGCCAGCAGCGTGTCAGGCACCGGGGAGCTGTTTTTT. As protein: CASSVSGTGELFF.

The chain has TRBV20-1 and TRBJ2-5, with D perhaps TRBD2 (5 bases). Germline V gene sequence: CDR1 DFQATT, CDR2 SNEGSKA (reference sequence). V lost 5 bases and J lost 3, with 19 bases in between. This CDR3 is built from 15 residues. The CDR3 spells CSAGQGLSLKETQYF. CDR3 sequence (DNA): TGCAGTGCTGGCCAAGGACTCTCCCTTAAAGAGACCCAGTACTTC.

The chain links TRBV12-3 or TRBV12-4 to TRBJ2-1; 7 bases line up with TRBD1. The CDR3 extends over 17 amino acids. The V and J ends lost 8 bases and 3 bases, in that order; junction bases with no gene match: 16. The CDR3 DNA sequence: TGTGCCAGCTGGACCGGGACAGTTGGGGGCAACTACAATGAGCAGTTCTTC. It codes for CASWTGTVGGNYNEQFF.

The chain links TRBV4-3 to TRBJ2-7; tentative D call: TRBD2 (5 bases). Germline assignment: CDR1 LGHNA and CDR2 YSLEER. Trimming cost V 1 base and J 5 bases, with 15 bases left between them. The CDR3 totals 15 residues. The CDR3: CASSQAPLASHEQYF. The CDR3 nucleotides read TGCGCCAGCAGCCAAGCCCCCCTAGCAAGCCACGAGCAGTACTTC.

This clonotype was recorded at least ten times. The gene calls are TRBV4-2 and TRBJ2-1; 9 bases align to TRBD1. CDR1 is LGHNA, CDR2 YNFKEQ, per germline. V gave up 3 bases and J gave up 6 bases; unmatched junction bases: 3. The CDR3 runs 14 residues. This chain's CDR3 is CASSQGTGLNEQFF. The CDR3 bases are TGTGCCAGCAGCCAGGGGACAGGGCTCAATGAGCAGTTCTTC.

This rearrangement joins TRBV29-1 to TRBJ2-1; D might be TRBD2 (7 bases). CDR3 length equals 13 residues. Trimming left V 4 bases short and J 4 bases short, with 11 bases between. The germline gives CDR1 SQVTM, CDR2 ANQGSEA. CDR3 in DNA: TGCAGCGTTGGCGGGGGCCTGTACAATGAGCAGTTCTTC. Its protein is CSVGGGLYNEQFF.

This clonotype has just a few counts. The chain uses TRBV5-1 and TRBJ2-3; TRBD2 agrees at 10 bases. CDR3 length equals 16 residues. Trimming took 0 bases from V and 2 from J; bases not matched to a gene: 3. Germline V lookup: CDR1 SGHRS, CDR2 YFSETQ. CDR3 protein: CASSLEAGGVTDTQYF. CDR3 nucleotide sequence: TGCGCCAGCAGCTTGGAAGCGGGAGGGGTCACAGATACGCAGTATTTT.

The V gene is TRBV27, the J gene TRBJ1-1; D is ambiguous. Germline V gene sequence: CDR1 MNHEY, CDR2 SMNVEV (reference sequence). With 2 bases removed from V and 0 bases from J, the gap between germline ends came to 13 bases. The CDR3 spans 16 residues. This CDR3 reads CASSLKRDLMNTEAFF. DNA of the CDR3: TGTGCCAGCAGTTTAAAAAGGGATCTCATGAACACTGAAGCTTTCTTT.

The rearrangement links TRBV27 to TRBJ1-2; D is ambiguous. The V end lost 4 bases, the J end lost 6 bases, and 12 bases lay between the germline ends. Looked up from germline, CDR1 is MNHEY and CDR2 is SMNVEV (reference sequence). The CDR3 has 13 residues. CDR3 protein: CASSYQDGHGYTF. In nucleotides, the CDR3 is TGTGCCAGCAGTTATCAGGACGGCCATGGCTACACCTTC.

This clonotype was counted between two and nine times. V usage is TRBV12-5 and J usage is TRBJ2-5, with TRBD1 identical over 7 bases. CDR3 length: 15 residues. The trim removed 5 bases at V and 5 bases at J, leaving 11 bases unmatched. Germline CDR1 reads LGHNT; CDR2 reads FRNRAP. CDR3 nucleotides: TGTGCTAGTGGTCCACCGGACAGGCATGAGGAGACCCAGTACTTC. Translation gives CASGPPDRHEETQYF.

This clonotype came up once. The chain carries TRBV7-9 and TRBJ2-1, with unresolved D. Trimming stripped 5 bases from V and 0 bases from J, with 14 bases between. The length of the CDR3 is 16 residues. The germline V gene encodes CDR1 SEHNR and CDR2 FQNEAQ (reference sequence). The CDR3: CASSPRPSTSYNEQFF. The CDR3 bases are TGTGCCAGCAGCCCCCGACCTAGTACCTCCTACAATGAGCAGTTCTTC.

This clonotype was detected a few times. The rearrangement uses TRBV20-1 and TRBJ2-1, with 9 bases identical to TRBD2. V lost 3 bases to trimming and J lost 7 bases; unmatched junction nucleotides: 7. The V gene's germline CDR1 is DFQATT and CDR2 SNEGSKA (reference sequence). This CDR3 has 14 residues. CDR3 residues: CSARGGRAPNEQFF. For the CDR3, the DNA is TGCAGTGCTAGGGGCGGGAGGGCCCCGAATGAGCAGTTCTTC.

This sequence joins TRBV5-1 and TRBJ2-7; 9 nucleotides line up with TRBD2. With V trimmed by 3 bases and J by 2 bases, 6 bases remained unmatched. Per germline, CDR1 SGHRS and CDR2 YFSETQ. The CDR3 extends over 15 amino acids. CDR3 nucleotides: TGCGCCAGCAGCTCGGCGGGGGGGCTGACCTACGAGCAGTACTTC. This translates into CASSSAGGLTYEQYF.

The rearrangement links TRBV27 to TRBJ2-1; 8 positions agree with TRBD2. CDR3 length: 14 amino acids. V lost 6 bases, J lost 4 bases, and 5 bases stayed unmatched. Germline V gives CDR1 MNHEY, CDR2 SMNVEV (reference sequence). CDR3 sequence: CASRWGLGYNEQFF. DNA for the CDR3: TGTGCCAGCAGGTGGGGACTAGGATACAATGAGCAGTTCTTC.

The V call is TRBV27, the J call TRBJ2-3; D uncertain. The CDR3 is 15 amino acids. Deletions cut 0 bases from V and 2 bases from J, with 9 bases between. CDR1 MNHEY and CDR2 SMNVEV come from the germline V gene (reference sequence). The CDR3 loop reads CASSLSWRHTDTQYF. For the CDR3, the DNA is TGTGCCAGCAGTTTATCCTGGCGACACACAGATACGCAGTATTTT.

This clonotype has more than one count but fewer than ten. In DNA, the CDR3 is TGTGCCAGCAGTTTGTTCGGACAGGGTTTTGCCGGGGAGCTGTTTTTT. Its protein product is CASSLFGQGFAGELFF. The chain links TRBV12-3 or TRBV12-4 to TRBJ2-2, with 8 bases lining up with TRBD1. The CDR3 is 16 amino acids. J was trimmed by 6 bases and V by 3 bases; bases with no gene match: 9.

The V and J genes are TRBV27 and TRBJ1-2; D gene ambiguous. Germline V gene sequence: CDR1 MNHEY, CDR2 SMNVEV (reference sequence). The CDR3 is made up of 16 amino acids. V was pared by 4 bases and J by 2 bases, with 17 bases between. CDR3 in DNA: TGTGCCAGCAGTTATAACTGGGCAGCTAAGAACTATGGCTACACCTTC. It translates to CASSYNWAAKNYGYTF.